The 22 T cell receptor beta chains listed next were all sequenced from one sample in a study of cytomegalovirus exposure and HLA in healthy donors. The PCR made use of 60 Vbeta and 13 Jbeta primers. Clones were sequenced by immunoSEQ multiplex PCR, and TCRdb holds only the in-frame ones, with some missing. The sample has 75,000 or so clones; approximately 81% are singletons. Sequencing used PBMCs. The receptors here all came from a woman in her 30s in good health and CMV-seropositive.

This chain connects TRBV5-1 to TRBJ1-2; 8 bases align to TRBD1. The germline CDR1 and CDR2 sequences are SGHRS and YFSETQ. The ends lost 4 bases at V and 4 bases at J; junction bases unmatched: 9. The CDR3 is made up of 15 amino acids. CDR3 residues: CASSDDPGQVYGYTF. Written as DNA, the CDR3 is TGCGCCAGCAGCGACGATCCGGGACAGGTCTATGGCTACACCTTC.

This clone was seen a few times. CDR3 in DNA: TGTGCCAGCAGCTTAGAGGCATGGTGGGCATCGTTGGATGAGCAGTTCTTC. It codes for CASSLEAWWASLDEQFF. The chain recombines TRBV7-9 with TRBJ2-1; no clear D. The V gene lost 1 base and the J gene lost 8 bases, with 21 bases spanning the gap. This CDR3 is built from 17 residues. Germline CDR1 is SEHNR and CDR2 is FQNEAQ (reference sequence).

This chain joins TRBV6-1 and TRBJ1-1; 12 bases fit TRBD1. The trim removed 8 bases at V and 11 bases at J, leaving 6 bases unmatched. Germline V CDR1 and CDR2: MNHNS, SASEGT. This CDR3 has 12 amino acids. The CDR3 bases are TGTGCCAGCGGGGACAGGGGGCTGGTTGCTTTCTTT. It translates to CASGDRGLVAFF.

CDR3 DNA sequence: TGTGCCAGCAGCGTAGAAGGCGGGAGGTACAATGAGCAGTTCTTC. Protein product: CASSVEGGRYNEQFF. The gene calls are TRBV9 and TRBJ2-1; TRBD2 agrees at 8 bases. The CDR3 has 15 residues. V lost 0 bases to trimming and J lost 4 bases; unmatched junction nucleotides: 3. Per germline, CDR1 SGDLS and CDR2 YYNGEE.

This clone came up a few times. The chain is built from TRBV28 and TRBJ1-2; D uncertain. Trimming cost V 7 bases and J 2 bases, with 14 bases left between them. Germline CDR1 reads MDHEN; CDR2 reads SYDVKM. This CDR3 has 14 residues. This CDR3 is CASNEADPNYGYTF. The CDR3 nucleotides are TGTGCCAGCAATGAGGCTGACCCCAACTATGGCTACACCTTC.

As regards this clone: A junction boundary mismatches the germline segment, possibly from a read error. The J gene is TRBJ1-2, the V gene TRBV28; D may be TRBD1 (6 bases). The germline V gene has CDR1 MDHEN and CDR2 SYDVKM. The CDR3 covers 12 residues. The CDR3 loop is CASSLTPTGRSF. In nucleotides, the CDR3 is TGTGCCAGCAGTTTAACCCCGACAGGTCGATCCTTC.

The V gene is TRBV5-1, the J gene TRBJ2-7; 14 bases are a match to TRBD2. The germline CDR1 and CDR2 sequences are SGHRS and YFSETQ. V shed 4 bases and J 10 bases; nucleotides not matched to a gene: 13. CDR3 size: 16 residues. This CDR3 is CASSPGTSGGLVPQYF. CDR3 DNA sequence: TGCGCCAGCAGCCCTGGGACTAGCGGGGGCCTAGTCCCCCAGTACTTC.

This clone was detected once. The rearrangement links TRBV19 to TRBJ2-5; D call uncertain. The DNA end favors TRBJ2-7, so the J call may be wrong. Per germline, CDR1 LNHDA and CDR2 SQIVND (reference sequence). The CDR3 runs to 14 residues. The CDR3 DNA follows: TGTGCCAGTAGTATAGATGTCATCGCCTACGAGCAGTACTTC. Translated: CASSIDVIAYEQYF.

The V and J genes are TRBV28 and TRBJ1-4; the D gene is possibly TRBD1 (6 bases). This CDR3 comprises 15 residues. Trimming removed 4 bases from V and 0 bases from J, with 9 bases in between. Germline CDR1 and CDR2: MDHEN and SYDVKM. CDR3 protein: CASSSRGATNEKLFF. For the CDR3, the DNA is TGTGCCAGCAGTTCCAGGGGTGCAACTAATGAAAAACTGTTTTTT. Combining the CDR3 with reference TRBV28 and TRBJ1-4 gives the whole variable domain DVKVTQSSRYLVKRTGEKVFLECVQDMDHENMFWYRQDPGLGLRLIYFSYDVKMKEKGDIPEGYSVSREKKERFSLILESASTNQTSMYLCASSSRGATNEKLFFGSGTQLSVL.

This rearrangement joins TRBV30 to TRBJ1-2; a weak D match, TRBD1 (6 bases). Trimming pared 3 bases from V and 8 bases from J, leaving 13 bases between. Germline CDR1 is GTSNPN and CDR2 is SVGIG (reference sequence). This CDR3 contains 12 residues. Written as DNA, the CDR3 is TGTGCCTGGAGCCCGGGCAGGGGAGGCTACACCTTC. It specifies CAWSPGRGGYTF.

The CDR3 spells CASTGDNQPQHF. The CDR3 DNA is TGTGCCAGTACAGGCGACAATCAGCCCCAGCATTTT. The gene calls are TRBV2 and TRBJ1-5; D possibly corresponds to TRBD1 (5 bases). The V gene lost 9 bases and the J gene lost 3 bases, with 9 bases spanning the gap. Germline V gives CDR1 SNHLY, CDR2 FYNNEI. This CDR3 contains 12 residues.

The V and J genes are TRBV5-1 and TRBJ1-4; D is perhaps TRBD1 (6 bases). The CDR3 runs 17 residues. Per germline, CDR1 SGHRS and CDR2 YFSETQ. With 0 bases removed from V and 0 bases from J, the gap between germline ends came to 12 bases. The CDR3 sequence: CASSLGSSGATNEKLFF. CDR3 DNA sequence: TGCGCCAGCAGCTTGGGAAGTTCAGGGGCAACTAATGAAAAACTGTTTTTT.

CDR3 protein: CASSVGGSGANVLTF. Here the CDR3 DNA reads TGTGCCAGCAGCGTTGGGGGGTCTGGGGCCAACGTCCTGACTTTC. The chain couples TRBV9 to TRBJ2-6, with D maybe TRBD2 (6 bases). The CDR3 runs 15 residues. V shed 2 bases and J shed 1 base, with 7 bases lying between them. CDR1 SGDLS and CDR2 YYNGEE come from the germline V gene.

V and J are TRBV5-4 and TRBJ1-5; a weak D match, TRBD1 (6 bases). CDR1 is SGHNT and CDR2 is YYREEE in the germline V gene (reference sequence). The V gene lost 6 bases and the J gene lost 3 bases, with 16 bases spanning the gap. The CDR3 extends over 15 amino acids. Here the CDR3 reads CASIDRGDTNQPQHF. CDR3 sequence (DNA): TGTGCCAGCATCGATCGTGGGGACACCAATCAGCCCCAGCATTTT.

CDR3 bases: TGTGCCACCAGCAGGAGAGATCAGCCCCAGCATTTT. This gives the protein CATSRRDQPQHF. The chain is built from TRBV15 and TRBJ1-5; D is unresolved. CDR1 and CDR2 (germline): LNHNV, YYDKDF (reference sequence). The germline V and J ends were trimmed by 3 bases and 5 bases, with 5 bases remaining between them. This CDR3 has 12 residues.

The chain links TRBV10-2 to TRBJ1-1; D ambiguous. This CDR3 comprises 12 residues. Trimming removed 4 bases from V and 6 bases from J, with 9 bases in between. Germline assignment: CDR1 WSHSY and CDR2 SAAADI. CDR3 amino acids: CASSAPGPEAFF. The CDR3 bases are TGCGCCAGCAGTGCGCCAGGCCCTGAAGCTTTCTTT.

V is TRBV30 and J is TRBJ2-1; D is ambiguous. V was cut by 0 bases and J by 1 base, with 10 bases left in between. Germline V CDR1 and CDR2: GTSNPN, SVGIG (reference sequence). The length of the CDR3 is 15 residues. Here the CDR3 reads CAWSVNGRSYNEQFF. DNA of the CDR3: TGTGCCTGGAGTGTCAACGGCAGGTCCTACAATGAGCAGTTCTTC.

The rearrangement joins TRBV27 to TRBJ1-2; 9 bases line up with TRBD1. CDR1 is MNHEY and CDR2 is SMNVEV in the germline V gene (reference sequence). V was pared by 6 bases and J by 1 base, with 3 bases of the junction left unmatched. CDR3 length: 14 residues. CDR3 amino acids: CASRSGQGNYGYTF. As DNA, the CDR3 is TGTGCCAGCAGATCGGGACAGGGTAACTATGGCTACACCTTC.

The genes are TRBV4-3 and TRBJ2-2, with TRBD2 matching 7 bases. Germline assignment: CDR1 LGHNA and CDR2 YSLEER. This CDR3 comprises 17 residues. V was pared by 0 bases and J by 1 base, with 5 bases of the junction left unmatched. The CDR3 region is CASSQDGRTRNTGELFF. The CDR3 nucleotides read TGCGCCAGCAGCCAAGATGGGAGGACTAGGAACACCGGGGAGCTGTTTTTT.

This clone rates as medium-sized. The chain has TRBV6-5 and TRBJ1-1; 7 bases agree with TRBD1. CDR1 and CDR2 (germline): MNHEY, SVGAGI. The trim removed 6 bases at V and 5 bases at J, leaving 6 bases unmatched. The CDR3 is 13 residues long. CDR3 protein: CASRYQGGTEAFF. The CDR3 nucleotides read TGTGCCAGCAGGTATCAGGGGGGAACTGAAGCTTTCTTT.

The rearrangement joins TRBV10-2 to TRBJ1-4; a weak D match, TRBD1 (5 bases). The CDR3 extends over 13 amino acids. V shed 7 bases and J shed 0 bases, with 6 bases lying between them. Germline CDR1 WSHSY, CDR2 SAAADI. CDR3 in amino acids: CASKGTTNEKLFF. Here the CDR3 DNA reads TGCGCCAGCAAGGGGACAACTAATGAAAAACTGTTTTTT.

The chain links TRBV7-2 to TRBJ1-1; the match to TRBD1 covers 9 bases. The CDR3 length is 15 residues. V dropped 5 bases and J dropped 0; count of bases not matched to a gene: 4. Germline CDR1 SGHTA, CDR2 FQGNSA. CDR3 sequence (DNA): TGTGCCAGCAGCCGGGGGACAGGGATGAACACTGAAGCTTTCTTT. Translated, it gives CASSRGTGMNTEAFF.